The clone carrying this T cell receptor (beta chain) was observed at least ten times. The data are from a study of blood T cell repertoires in COVID-19. About the study: There were acute and convalescent COVID-19 samples, and they came from the United States, Italy and Spain. Sources were T cells, B-cell-depleted T cells, or PBMCs; the material itself was cDNA or gDNA.

Trimming took 0 bases from V and 3 from J, leaving 12 bases between them. CDR1 is SGDLS, CDR2 YYNGEE, per germline. This CDR3 is built from 15 residues. The authors' processing: Estimates of nucleated cell counts were drawn from the amplification of reference gene primers. Sequencing used immunoSEQ multiplex PCR; TCRdb keeps in-frame clones, though not all of them. The V and J calls and clone size were taken over from that table, and D and trimming were inferred from the DNA. In the table there are around 230,000 clones, 75% to 85% of which are singletons. The chain couples TRBV9 to TRBJ1-2, with D perhaps TRBD1 (5 bases). This TCR came from a man aged 40-50 years who had recovered from COVID-19. Sequenced sample: peripheral blood. This CDR3 reads CASSVGLGRDYGYTF. CDR3 nucleotide sequence: TGTGCCAGCAGCGTAGGCTTGGGCAGGGACTATGGCTACACCTTC.